This T cell receptor (beta chain) originates from a study of cytomegalovirus exposure and HLA in healthy donors. Study-wide findings and caveats: Reports state that TCR beta sequences accurately predicted most subjects' HLA-A and HLA-B alleles. Many donors shared some public TCRs, even though most TCR sequences were rare.

With 5 bases clipped from V and 4 bases from J, the junction kept 10 bases outside the gene matches. Germline assignment: CDR1 SGHAT and CDR2 FQNNGV. The CDR3 is 16 amino acids. A multiplex PCR was run with 60 Vbeta primers and 13 Jbeta primers. Per the original data handling: Approximately 12 million of 65 million to 95 million unique TCR beta chains were shared, per a later count. Sequencing was performed with immunoSEQ multiplex PCR; in TCRdb, only in-frame clones are kept and a portion is missing. That table gives V, J and clone size, and the DNA gave D and trimming. The sample shows more than 150,000 clones, around 86% of them seen only once. The donors (healthy individuals) were bone marrow donors. Remarks on this clone: Antigen: not known.

This TCR was sampled from a middle-aged man in good health and CMV-seronegative. The genes are TRBV11-2 and TRBJ2-5; 10 bases agree with TRBD2. Material for sequencing was PBMCs. The CDR3 DNA is TGTGCCAGCAGCCCTCCGCTTAGCGGGGGGAGAGAGACCCAGTACTTC. As protein: CASSPPLSGGRETQYF.